This T cell receptor beta chain was found in a study of shared clonotypes between healthy human individuals. Regarding the study as a whole: Clonotypes which were not shared had lower generation probabilities than clonotypes that all four donors shared. Limited genetic and exposure-history diversity came from having few donors. Sequencing depth was a factor that was expected to affect clonotype sharing among donors.

With regard to this clone: Its antigen remains unknown.

The sorted-subset replicate PCRs were given approximately 190 ng DNA, which is roughly 30,000 T cell genomes. TCRdb's table, derived via immunoSEQ multiplex PCR, lists solely in-frame clones and lacks some. The sample has 600,000 or so clones; roughly 98% are singletons. The naive CD8 subset, CD45RO-negative cells positively selected for CCR7, excluded terminally differentiated effector memory CD45RA+ cells. The sequence was obtained from a man aged 30 to 39 in good health. Material: naive CD8+ T cells sorted from blood.

The CDR3, as DNA: TGCGCCAGCAGCCTACTACAGGAGTTCGGGCAGCCCCAGCATTTT. This sequence encodes CASSLLQEFGQPQHF. The chain has TRBV4-1 and TRBJ1-5; maybe TRBD1 (5 bases). Between the trimmed V and J ends, which lost 4 bases and 7 bases, there was a span of 17 bases. This CDR3 region has 15 residues. Germline-derived CDR1 and CDR2 are MGHRA and YSYEKL.